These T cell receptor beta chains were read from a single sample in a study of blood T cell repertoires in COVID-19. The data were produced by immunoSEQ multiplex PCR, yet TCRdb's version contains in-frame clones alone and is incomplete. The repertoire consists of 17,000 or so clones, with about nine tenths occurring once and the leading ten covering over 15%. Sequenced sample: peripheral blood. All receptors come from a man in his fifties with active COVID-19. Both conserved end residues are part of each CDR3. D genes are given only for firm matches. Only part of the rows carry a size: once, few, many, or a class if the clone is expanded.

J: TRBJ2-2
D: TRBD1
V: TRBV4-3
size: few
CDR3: CASSHFGQGFNTGELFF
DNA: TGCGCCAGCAGCCACTTTGGACAGGGGTTTAACACCGGGGAGCTGTTTTTT

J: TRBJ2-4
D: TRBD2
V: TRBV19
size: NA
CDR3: CASSTGTSGKDIQYF
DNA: TGTGCCAGTAGTACCGGGACTAGCGGGAAGGACATTCAGTACTTC

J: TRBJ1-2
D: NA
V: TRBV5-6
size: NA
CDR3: CASSLKKTVSGYTF
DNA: TGTGCCAGCAGCTTGAAAAAAACAGTGTCTGGCTACACCTTC

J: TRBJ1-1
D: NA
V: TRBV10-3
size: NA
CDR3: CAISEGHRNTEAFF
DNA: TGTGCCATCAGTGAAGGACACCGGAACACTGAAGCTTTCTTT

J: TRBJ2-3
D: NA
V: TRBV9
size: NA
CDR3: CASSVPGGPKSTDTQYF
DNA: TGTGCCAGCAGCGTCCCCGGAGGGCCTAAGAGTACAGATACGCAGTATTTT

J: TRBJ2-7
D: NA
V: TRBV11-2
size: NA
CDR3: CASSFGRENEQYF
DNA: TGTGCCAGCAGCTTCGGCAGGGAAAACGAGCAGTACTTC

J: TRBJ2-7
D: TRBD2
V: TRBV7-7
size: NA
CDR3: CASSLGTSESSEQYF
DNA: TGTGCTAGCAGCTTAGGGACTAGCGAATCGAGCGAGCAGTACTTC

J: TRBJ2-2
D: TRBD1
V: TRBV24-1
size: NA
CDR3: CATSGRPGQGNTGELFF
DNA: TGTGCCACCAGTGGCCGCCCGGGACAGGGGAACACCGGGGAGCTGTTTTTT

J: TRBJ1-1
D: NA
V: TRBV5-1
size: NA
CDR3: CASSLGPGMNTEAFF
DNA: TGCGCCAGCAGCTTGGGGCCAGGTATGAACACTGAAGCTTTCTTT

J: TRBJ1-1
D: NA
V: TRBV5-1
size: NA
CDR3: CASSLDRNTEAFF
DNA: TGCGCCAGCAGCTTGGACAGAAACACTGAAGCTTTCTTT

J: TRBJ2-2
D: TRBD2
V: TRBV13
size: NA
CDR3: CASSPPRTSGTYTGELFF
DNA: TGTGCCAGCAGCCCGCCCAGGACTAGCGGAACCTACACCGGGGAGCTGTTTTTT

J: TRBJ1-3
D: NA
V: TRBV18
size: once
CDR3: CASSQQGLSGNTIYF
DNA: TGTGCCAGCTCACAACAGGGTCTTTCCGGAAACACCATATATTTT

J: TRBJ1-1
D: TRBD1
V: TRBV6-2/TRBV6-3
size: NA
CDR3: CASSPLDRGWNTEAFF
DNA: TGTGCCAGCAGTCCGTTGGACAGGGGATGGAACACTGAAGCTTTCTTT

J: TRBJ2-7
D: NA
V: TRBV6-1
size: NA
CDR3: CASSDRGSGSYEQYF
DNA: TGTGCCAGCAGTGACAGGGGATCAGGCTCCTACGAGCAGTACTTC

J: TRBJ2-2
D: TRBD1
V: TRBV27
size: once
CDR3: CASSPGTGGPGELFF
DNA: TGTGCCAGCAGTCCCGGGACAGGGGGGCCCGGGGAGCTGTTTTTT

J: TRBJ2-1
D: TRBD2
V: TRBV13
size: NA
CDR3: CASSSKEGGRHIYNEQFF
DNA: TGTGCCAGCAGCTCCAAAGAGGGCGGGAGACATATCTACAATGAGCAGTTCTTC

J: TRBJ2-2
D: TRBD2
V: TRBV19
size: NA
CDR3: CASSRLAGGPGELFF
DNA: TGTGCCAGTAGTAGACTAGCGGGAGGGCCCGGGGAGCTGTTTTTT

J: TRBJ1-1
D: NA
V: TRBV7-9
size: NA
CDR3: CASKRGGGTEAFF
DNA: TGTGCCAGCAAACGGGGGGGCGGCACTGAAGCTTTCTTT

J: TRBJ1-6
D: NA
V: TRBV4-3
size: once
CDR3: CASSQEVPGLSSYNSPLHF
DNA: TGCGCCAGCAGCCAAGAAGTCCCGGGACTCAGCTCCTATAATTCACCCCTCCACTTT

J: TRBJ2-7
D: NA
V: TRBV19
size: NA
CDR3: CASSSTSAGSYEQYF
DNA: TGTGCCAGTAGTAGCACCTCCGCGGGTTCCTACGAGCAGTACTTC

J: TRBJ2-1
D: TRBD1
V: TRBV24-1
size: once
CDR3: CATSDLPGQGAGEQFF
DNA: TGTGCCACCAGTGATTTGCCGGGACAGGGGGCCGGTGAGCAGTTCTTC

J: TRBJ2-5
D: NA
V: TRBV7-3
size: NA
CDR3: CASSLAGGQETQYF
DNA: TGTGCCAGCAGCTTAGCGGGTGGGCAAGAGACCCAGTACTTC